These T cell receptor beta chains were read from a single sample in a study of memory CD4+ T cells and cytomegalovirus serostatus. Libraries were prepared by immunoSEQ multiplex PCR; TCRdb keeps only in-frame clonotypes and omits some of them. The table has tens of thousands of clones, around three quarters seen once. The sample taken for sequencing was memory CD4+ T cells from blood. These receptors originate from an adult in good health and CMV-seronegative. Both conserved end residues are trimmed from each CDR3. The D gene is left open where the match is weak. Clone size is not always given. Where it is, it says once, few, many or a class for expanded clones.

j_call clone_size v_call d_call cdr3_aa
TRBJ2-7 NA TRBV7-2 NA ASSPDFRDEQY
TRBJ2-2 NA TRBV7-6 TRBD2 ASSLTHRAGGLNTGELF
TRBJ1-1 few TRBV30 TRBD1 AWIARGFTEAF
TRBJ2-7 NA TRBV19 NA ASSGSGPEQY
TRBJ1-5 NA TRBV7-9 NA ASSLRADQPQH
TRBJ2-7 once TRBV7-9 NA ASGFSDEQY
TRBJ1-5 NA TRBV6-1 NA ASKTENQPQH
TRBJ1-1 NA TRBV7-2 NA ASSLDWGTEAF
TRBJ2-3 NA TRBV15 TRBD2 ATSRILLAGGPDTQY
TRBJ2-5 NA TRBV6-9 TRBD2 ASMIRGEETQY
TRBJ2-5 NA TRBV11-2 NA ASSPQDQETQY
TRBJ2-3 NA TRBV30 NA ASLWTVIPDTQY
TRBJ2-5 NA TRBV11-2 TRBD2 ASSLSVAGGPRETQY
TRBJ2-1 NA TRBV6-1 TRBD2 ASSEARVAGAYNEQF
TRBJ2-7 NA TRBV11-2 TRBD2 ASSGTSGSYEQY
TRBJ2-1 NA TRBV20-1 NA SALRLNEQF
TRBJ2-3 NA TRBV27 TRBD2 ASRSWSGRARDTQY
TRBJ2-7 few TRBV19 TRBD2 ASSRLAGRASYEQY
TRBJ2-7 NA TRBV11-3 TRBD2 ASTAGGYEQY
TRBJ2-3 NA TRBV6-1 NA ASSEGWEDTQY